This TCR beta chain was observed in a study of a mutant IDH1 vaccine in newly diagnosed glioma. The overall study: Of treated patients, approximately 62% were men and approximately 40% women, averaging around 42 years. Patients were pretreated with radiotherapy, temozolomide, or both, mostly both.

The assay was immunoSEQ multiplex PCR, and TCRdb's table has in-frame clones only and misses some. The data contain about 98,000 clones, 85% to 90% of them singletons. The time point here: baseline, week 1 (first vaccination visit). The treatment denotes: pre-vaccination baseline after standard-of-care therapy. The donors' diagnosis was new WHO grade 3 or 4 astrocytoma that was IDH1-mutant and ATRX-lost. General study findings and limits: A vaccine-induced immune response developed in 90% to 95% of the patients.

A word on this clone: Its antigen remains unidentified.

Trimming shortened V by 4 bases and J by 2 bases, and 12 bases separated the two germline ends. The CDR3 has 15 residues. Germline V gives CDR1 LNHDA, CDR2 SQIVND (reference sequence). V gene TRBV19 combines with J gene TRBJ2-1; D tentatively reads TRBD1 or TRBD2 (5 bases each). The receptor was isolated from a woman in her forties or fifties with glioma. This sample comprised PBMCs, obtained from a glioma patient treated with radiotherapy, temozolomide or both. In DNA form, the CDR3 reads TGTGCCAGTAGTAGGGGGAGCGGAGCCTACAATGAGCAGTTCTTC. This gives the protein CASSRGSGAYNEQFF.